The 20 T cell receptor beta chains below all came from one sample that was sequenced in a study of T-cell reconstitution after alpha-beta-depleted transplantation in children. The TCRbeta library incorporated unique molecular identifiers. Using its own MiXCR run on the PCR reads, TCRdb lists one record per CDR3 protein. The sample carries about 400,000 distinct CDR3 sequences, roughly 14% recorded once. The material was PBMCs, obtained from the stem cell graft. The receptors come from a human donor who donated a stem cell graft to a child with Fanconi anemia.

This clonotype was recorded at least ten times. The chain links TRBV10-3 to TRBJ1-1; weak D call: TRBD1 (5 bases). V gave up 10 bases and J gave up 7 bases, with 19 bases separating them. In germline, CDR1 is ENHRY, CDR2 SYGVKD. This CDR3 is 13 amino acids long. The chain's CDR3 is CATRSGTGGEAFF. Here the CDR3 DNA reads TGTGCCACTAGATCCGGGACTGGGGGTGAAGCTTTCTTT.

This clonotype was picked up many times. The chain links TRBV7-3 to TRBJ2-1; 10 bases are shared with TRBD2. Unmatched junction bases numbered 6, after V lost 5 bases and J lost 5 bases. Germline loops: CDR1 SGHTA, CDR2 FQGTGA. The CDR3 covers 15 residues. This chain's CDR3 is CASSQVSGGHNEQFF. The CDR3 DNA follows: TGTGCCAGCAGCCAAGTTAGCGGGGGGCACAATGAGCAGTTCTTC.

The genes are TRBV6-2 or TRBV6-3 and TRBJ1-1; 7 bases are shared with TRBD1. The germline V gene has CDR1 MNHEY and CDR2 SVGEGT. The length of the CDR3 is 12 residues. J gave up 8 bases and V 9 bases, and 9 bases lay outside the gene matches. The CDR3 sequence is CASAGGDWEAFF. For the CDR3, the DNA is TGTGCCAGTGCAGGGGGGGATTGGGAAGCTTTCTTT.

This clonotype was picked up many times. The chain is built from TRBV7-3 and TRBJ2-1; weak D call: TRBD1 (5 bases). V lost 5 bases and J 2 bases, leaving 13 bases between the germline ends. CDR3 size: 15 residues. CDR1 is SGHTA, CDR2 FQGTGA, per germline. CDR3 DNA sequence: TGTGCCAGCAGCCCATTGGGGCCTCCCTACAATGAGCAGTTCTTC. This gives the protein CASSPLGPPYNEQFF.

V is TRBV18 and J is TRBJ2-5; D is undetermined. Germline V gene lookup returns CDR1 KGHSH and CDR2 LQKENI. The V end lost 3 bases, the J end lost 4 bases, and 12 bases lay between the germline ends. This CDR3 is 14 amino acids long. In DNA form, the CDR3 reads TGTGCCAGCTCACCTTCTAACACCCGAGAGACCCAGTACTTC. This codes for CASSPSNTRETQYF.

The rearrangement joins TRBV20-1 to TRBJ2-1, with D hard to call. CDR3 length: 13 residues. V gave up 5 bases and J gave up 4 bases, with 12 bases separating them. CDR1 and CDR2 (germline): DFQATT, SNEGSKA (reference sequence). In DNA form, the CDR3 reads TGCAGTGCTGCTCAAGGCTCGTACAATGAGCAGTTCTTC. It translates to CSAAQGSYNEQFF.

This clonotype was detected many times. The V call is TRBV7-6, the J call TRBJ2-1; 7 bases are shared with TRBD1. CDR3 size: 14 residues. V dropped 5 bases and J dropped 6; count of bases not matched to a gene: 7. Germline CDR1 reads SGHVS; CDR2 reads FNYEAQ. Here the CDR3 reads CASSLQGPGNEQFF. CDR3 DNA: TGTGCCAGCAGCCTACAGGGGCCGGGCAATGAGCAGTTCTTC.

The chain links TRBV11-2 to TRBJ2-7; D uncertain. With 4 bases removed from V and 3 bases from J, the gap between germline ends came to 22 bases. The CDR3 runs 17 residues. Per germline, CDR1 SGHAT and CDR2 FQNNGV. CDR3 residues: CASSSPLSGPGLYEQYV. The CDR3 DNA reads TGTGCCAGCAGCTCGCCGCTTTCTGGTCCTGGCCTCTACGAGCAGTACGTC.

The chain couples TRBV25-1 to TRBJ2-5; D not certain. The ends were cut back, 5 bases at V and 2 bases at J, with 9 bases in the middle. CDR1 and CDR2 from the germline V gene are MGHDK and SYGVNS. The CDR3 is made up of 13 amino acids. The CDR3 here is CASSPTNQETQYF. CDR3 in DNA: TGTGCCAGCAGTCCGACAAATCAAGAGACCCAGTACTTC. The whole variable domain, remainder taken from reference TRBV25-1 and TRBJ2-5, is EADIYQTPRYLVIGTGKKITLECSQTMGHDKMYWYQQDPGMELHLIHYSYGVNSTEKGDLSSESTVSRIRTEHFPLTLESARPSHTSQYLCASSPTNQETQYFGPGTRLLVL.

The rearrangement uses TRBV11-2 and TRBJ2-7; possibly TRBD2 for D (5 bases). Germline assignment: CDR1 SGHAT and CDR2 FQNNGV. This CDR3 comprises 15 residues. With 1 base removed from V and 3 bases from J, the gap between germline ends came to 13 bases. The CDR3 nucleotides read TGTGCCAGCAGCTTAGGGACGGGAAGGCACTACGAGCAGTACTTC. It specifies CASSLGTGRHYEQYF.

The table lists this clonotype with many counts. The rearrangement links TRBV7-3 to TRBJ2-1; D call uncertain. V was pared by 5 bases and J by 5 bases, with 10 bases between. Germline-derived CDR1 and CDR2 are SGHTA and FQGTGA. This CDR3 contains 13 residues. The CDR3 loop is CASSPRTDNEQFF. CDR3 coding DNA: TGTGCCAGCAGCCCGAGGACGGACAATGAGCAGTTCTTC. Variable domain in full (rest from reference TRBV7-3 and TRBJ2-1): GAGVSQTPSNKVTEKGKYVELRCDPISGHTALYWYRQSLGQGPEFLIYFQGTGAADDSGLPNDRFFAVRPEGSVSTLKIQRTERGDSAVYLCASSPRTDNEQFFGPGTRLTVL.

The chain couples TRBV20-1 to TRBJ2-7; TRBD2 matches 10 bases. V lost 5 bases and J lost 1; bases outside the gene matches: 2. Germline CDR1 and CDR2: DFQATT and SNEGSKA (reference sequence). The CDR3 length is 13 residues. CDR3 in amino acids: CSAGSGGSYEQYV. For the CDR3, the DNA is TGCAGTGCTGGTAGCGGGGGGTCCTACGAGCAGTACGTC.

The table lists this clonotype with a few counts. The V and J genes are TRBV7-9 and TRBJ2-3; perhaps TRBD1 as D (5 bases). The germline V and J ends were trimmed by 5 bases and 0 bases, with 9 bases remaining between them. Germline CDR1 reads SEHNR; CDR2 reads FQNEAQ (reference sequence). The CDR3 consists of 14 residues. CDR3 bases: TGTGCCAGCAGCGCCGACAGAAGCACAGATACGCAGTATTTT. Amino acids: CASSADRSTDTQYF.

This clonotype has a handful of counts. The chain uses TRBV9 and TRBJ1-4, with TRBD1 matching 10 bases. CDR1 and CDR2 from the germline V gene are SGDLS and YYNGEE. The CDR3 totals 14 residues. The V and J ends lost 3 bases and 8 bases, in that order; junction bases with no gene match: 4. The CDR3 loop is CASSEGQGKEKLFF. The CDR3 DNA is TGTGCCAGCAGCGAGGGACAGGGGAAGGAAAAACTGTTTTTT.

This clonotype turned up a few times. The V gene is TRBV5-1, the J gene TRBJ2-6; 13 nucleotides line up with TRBD2. Per germline, CDR1 SGHRS and CDR2 YFSETQ. This CDR3 is 19 amino acids long. V trimming: 4 bases; J trimming: 0 bases; junction bases outside the gene matches: 7. CDR3 sequence (DNA): TGCGCCAGCAGCACGGGGACTAGCGGGATAGCCTCTGGGGCCAACGTCCTGACTTTC. It yields the protein CASSTGTSGIASGANVLTF. Together with reference TRBV5-1 and TRBJ2-6, the CDR3 gives the full variable domain: KAGVTQTPRYLIKTRGQQVTLSCSPISGHRSVSWYQQTPGQGLQFLFEYFSETQRNKGNFPGRFSGRQFSNSRSEMNVSTLELGDSALYLCASSTGTSGIASGANVLTFGAGSRLTVL.

The CDR3 DNA reads as TGCGCCAGCAGCTTGGATTCACAGAGATATAACTATGGCTACACCTTC. This translates into CASSLDSQRYNYGYTF. The chain has TRBV5-1 and TRBJ1-2; the D is unclear. Germline V gene data show CDR1 as SGHRS and CDR2 as YFSETQ. Deletions cut 0 bases from V and 1 base from J, with 13 bases between. The CDR3 covers 16 residues.

The chain is built from TRBV5-4 and TRBJ2-2; no definite D call. V shed 4 bases and J shed 1 base, with 5 bases lying between them. Germline assignment: CDR1 SGHNT and CDR2 YYREEE (reference sequence). The CDR3 has 13 amino acids. This CDR3 reads CASSNRNTGELFF. CDR3 DNA sequence: TGTGCCAGCAGCAATAGGAACACCGGGGAGCTGTTTTTT.

This clonotype appeared many times. The chain combines TRBV29-1 with TRBJ2-1; 8 nucleotides match TRBD1. V lost 7 bases and J lost 0; bases outside the gene matches: 11. The CDR3 has 16 residues. Germline CDR1 is SQVTM and CDR2 is ANQGSEA. The CDR3 region has the DNA TGCAGCGCTGGGCCGACAGGGGCGAGCTCCTACAATGAGCAGTTCTTC. Amino acid sequence: CSAGPTGASSYNEQFF.

This clonotype has more than one count but fewer than ten. J is TRBJ1-2 and V is TRBV29-1; D is possibly TRBD1 (5 bases). The length of the CDR3 is 12 residues. Germline assignment: CDR1 SQVTM and CDR2 ANQGSEA. The germline V and J ends were trimmed by 4 bases and 8 bases, with 14 bases remaining between them. CDR3 region: CSVVSGSQGYTF. DNA of the CDR3: TGCAGCGTTGTATCAGGGTCTCAAGGCTACACCTTC.

Only a few counts were recorded for this clonotype. This chain links TRBV20-1 with TRBJ1-5, with unresolved D. CDR3 length: 15 residues. Germline V gene sequence: CDR1 DFQATT, CDR2 SNEGSKA (reference sequence). V was pared by 1 base and J by 5 bases, with 15 bases between. CDR3 protein: CSARVGSFSDQPQHF. CDR3 bases: TGCAGTGCTAGAGTTGGGTCCTTTTCTGATCAGCCCCAGCATTTT.